This TCR beta chain was observed in a study of cytomegalovirus exposure and HLA in healthy donors. Study observations and caveats: Earlier analysis yielded a pattern in which most TCR beta V segments were productive about 90% or about 30% of the time. When a later analysis compared HLA-associated TCR beta chains with equally common others, the HLA-associated chains turned out to be more clonally expanded and to have lower generation probabilities. Accurate HLA-A and HLA-B prediction from TCR beta sequences was reported for most subjects.

CDR1 and CDR2 (germline): SGHTA, FQGNSA. The CDR3 totals 14 residues. Trimming took 2 bases from V and 7 from J, leaving 12 bases between them. The PCR ran on 60 Vbeta and 13 Jbeta primers. Clones were sequenced by immunoSEQ multiplex PCR, and TCRdb holds only the in-frame ones, with some missing. The sample holds approximately 110,000 clones, over 75% seen once. In regard to this clone: The antigen is unknown.

The clonotype comes from a woman aged 40 to 50 in good health and CMV-seropositive. This chain links TRBV7-2 with TRBJ1-5; D ambiguous. The sequencing sample was made of PBMCs. The DNA of the CDR3 is TGTGCCAGCAGCTTAAGGTGGGAGGGCCAGCCCCAGCATTTT. Its protein is CASSLRWEGQPQHF.